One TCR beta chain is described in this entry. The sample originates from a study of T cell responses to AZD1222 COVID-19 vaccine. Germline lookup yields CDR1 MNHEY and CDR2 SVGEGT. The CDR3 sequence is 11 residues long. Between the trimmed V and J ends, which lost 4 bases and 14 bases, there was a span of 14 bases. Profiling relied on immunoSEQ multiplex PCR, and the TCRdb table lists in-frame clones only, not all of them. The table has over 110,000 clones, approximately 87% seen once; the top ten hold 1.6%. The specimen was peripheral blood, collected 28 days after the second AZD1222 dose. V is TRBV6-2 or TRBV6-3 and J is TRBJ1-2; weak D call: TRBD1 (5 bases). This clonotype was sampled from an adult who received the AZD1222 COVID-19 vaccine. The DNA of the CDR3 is TGTGCCAGCAGTTGGAGGACAAGTCCGACCTTC. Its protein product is CASSWRTSPTF.